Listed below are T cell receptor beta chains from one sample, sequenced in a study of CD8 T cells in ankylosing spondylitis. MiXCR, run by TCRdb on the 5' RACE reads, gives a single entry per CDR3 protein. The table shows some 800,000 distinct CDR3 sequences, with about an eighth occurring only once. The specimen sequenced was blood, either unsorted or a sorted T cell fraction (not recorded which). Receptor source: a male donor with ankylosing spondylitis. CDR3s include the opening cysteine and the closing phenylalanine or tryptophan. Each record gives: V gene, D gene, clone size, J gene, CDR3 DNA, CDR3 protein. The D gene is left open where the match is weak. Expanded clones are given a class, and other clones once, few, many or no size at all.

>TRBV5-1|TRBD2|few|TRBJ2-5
TGCGCCAGCAGCTTGATCCGGGAGGGGGAGACCCAGTACTTC
CASSLIREGETQYF
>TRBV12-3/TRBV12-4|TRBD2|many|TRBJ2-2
TGTGCCAGCAGTTCTGGACTAGCGGGGGATAACACCGGGGAGCTGTTTTTT
CASSSGLAGDNTGELFF
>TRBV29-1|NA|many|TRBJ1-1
TGCAGCTCCTCGGGGGACGCGAACACTGAAGCTTTCTTT
CSSSGDANTEAFF
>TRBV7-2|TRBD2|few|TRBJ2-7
TGTGCCAGCAGCCCTCGTTCTAGCGGGAGTCTGCACGAGCAGTACTTC
CASSPRSSGSLHEQYF
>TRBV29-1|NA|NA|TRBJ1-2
TGCAGCGTTTTGGACAATAGTAACTATGGCTACACCTTC
CSVLDNSNYGYTF
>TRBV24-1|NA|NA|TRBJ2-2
TGTGCCACCAGCTCAACCCTGGGGGTCTTCAACACCGGGGAGCTGTTTTTT
CATSSTLGVFNTGELFF
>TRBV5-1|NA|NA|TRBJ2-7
TGCGCCAGCAGCTCCTTAGGCTCCTACGAGCAGTACTTC
CASSSLGSYEQYF
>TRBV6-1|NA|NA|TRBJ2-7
TGTGCCAGCCGTCGTTCCGGGGATGCCTACGAGCAGTACTTC
CASRRSGDAYEQYF
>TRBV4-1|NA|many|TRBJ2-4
TGCGCCAGCAGCCAAGAAGAGCTACAGGGCATTCAGTACTTC
CASSQEELQGIQYF
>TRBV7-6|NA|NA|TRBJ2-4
TGTGCCAGCAGCTTAGGCGGGGGCCGGGTAGCCAAAAACATTCAGTACTTC
CASSLGGGRVAKNIQYF
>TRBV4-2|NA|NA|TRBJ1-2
TGTGCCAGCAGCCAAGTCGATCGGGGGATGCCCACCTTC
CASSQVDRGMPTF
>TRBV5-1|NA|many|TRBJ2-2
TGCGCCAGCAGCTTAGAGATTGCCGCGAACACCGGGGAGCTGTTTTTT
CASSLEIAANTGELFF
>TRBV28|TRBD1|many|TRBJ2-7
TGTGCCAGCAGAAGCGGACAGGGGTACGAGCAGTACTTC
CASRSGQGYEQYF
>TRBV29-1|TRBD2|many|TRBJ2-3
TGCAGCGTTGAAGATCATAGCGGGGGATACACAGATACGCAGTATTTT
CSVEDHSGGYTDTQYF
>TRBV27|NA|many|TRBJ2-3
TGTGCCAGAGCGCTAAACACGGGACACCACATCGATACGCAGTATTTT
CARALNTGHHIDTQYF
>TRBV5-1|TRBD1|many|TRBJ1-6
TGCGCCAGCAGCAGGGGACAGGGAAGTAATTCACCCCTCCACTTT
CASSRGQGSNSPLHF
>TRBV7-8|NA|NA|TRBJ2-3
TGTGCCAGCAGCTTAGCGACGATTGATACGCAGTATTTT
CASSLATIDTQYF
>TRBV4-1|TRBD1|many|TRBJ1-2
TGCGCCACCAGGGGGAGGACTAACTATGGCTACACCTTC
CATRGRTNYGYTF
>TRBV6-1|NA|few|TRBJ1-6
TGTGCCAGCAGCGGACAGAAAAATTCACCCCTCCACTTT
CASSGQKNSPLHF
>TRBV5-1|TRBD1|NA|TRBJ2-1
TGCGCCAGCAGCTTGAGGCCGGGACAGGGGGCGCTTGATTCGACAAATGAGCAGTTCTTC
CASSLRPGQGALDSTNEQFF
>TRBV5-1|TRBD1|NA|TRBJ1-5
TGCGCCAGCAGCTTCGGGACAGGGGTTCAGCCCCAGCATTTT
CASSFGTGVQPQHF
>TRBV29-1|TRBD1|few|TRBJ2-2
TGCAGCGGAGGACAGGCTATCGGGGAGCTGTTTTTT
CSGGQAIGELFF
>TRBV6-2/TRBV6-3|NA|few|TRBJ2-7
TGTGCCAGCAGTTACCGGTATTGGAGCTCCTACGAGCAGTACTTC
CASSYRYWSSYEQYF